The present T cell receptor (beta chain) was sequenced within a study of control samples from healthy donors and cancer patients. The CDR3 is 14 residues long. The V gene end was trimmed by 5 bases and the J gene end by 9 bases; junction bases not matched to a gene: 5. CDR1 and CDR2 (germline): MNHEY, SVGAGI. Repertoires were generated with immunoSEQ multiplex PCR, while TCRdb's copy carries only in-frame clones and drops some. The data hold more than 100,000 clones, with approximately 91% observed a single time. This clone occurred once. The chain couples TRBV6-5 to TRBJ2-2; 11 nucleotides line up with TRBD1. The sequenced material came from blood. This TCR came from a young woman in good health. The CDR3 coding sequence is TGTGCCAGCAGTCCAGGGACAGGGGGGAGGGAGCTGTTTTTT. Protein sequence: CASSPGTGGRELFF.